This entry concerns a single TCR beta chain. The CDR3 contains 16 residues. Germline V gene data show CDR1 as SGDLS and CDR2 as YYNGEE. Trimming shortened V by 0 bases and J by 7 bases, and 14 bases separated the two germline ends. The data stem from a study of T cell responses to AZD1222 COVID-19 vaccine. Using immunoSEQ multiplex PCR, the repertoire was profiled, and TCRdb retains in-frame clones only, with some absent. Of around 83,000 clones listed, 90% were seen once; the top ten hold 5.4%. The origin of this receptor is an adult who received the AZD1222 COVID-19 vaccine. Source: peripheral blood, taken 28 days after the second AZD1222 dose. The chain employs TRBV9 and TRBJ1-6, with TRBD1 as a possible D gene (5 bases). Here the CDR3 reads CASSVGVQGVNSPLHF. CDR3 coding DNA: TGTGCCAGCAGCGTAGGGGTCCAGGGCGTAAATTCACCCCTCCACTTT.